This T cell receptor beta chain was captured in a study of blood T cells in healthy people across ages. Whole-study findings and limits: Naive and antigen-experienced cells could not be conclusively compared, given unsorted PBMCs.

Staff drew roughly 10 milliliters of peripheral blood from each donor. In regard to this clonotype: The antigen remains unidentified.

Sample-barcoded 5' priming and a J-beta primer mix drove a second PCR of roughly 6 to 12 cycles. TCRdb used MiXCR to reprocess the 5' RACE reads, holding one entry per CDR3 protein. The sample shows about 570,000 distinct CDR3 sequences, 25% to 30% of them seen only once. The CDR3 is 15 amino acids. V lost 0 bases and J 3 bases, leaving 9 bases between the germline ends. Germline V gene sequence: CDR1 SGHTA, CDR2 FQGNSA. This receptor was taken from a woman in her 70s in good health. Sequenced material: blood. This rearrangement joins TRBV7-2 to TRBJ2-1, with D unclear. This chain's CDR3 is CASSLAPGDYNEQFF. The CDR3 DNA follows: TGTGCCAGCAGCTTAGCGCCAGGCGACTACAATGAGCAGTTCTTC.